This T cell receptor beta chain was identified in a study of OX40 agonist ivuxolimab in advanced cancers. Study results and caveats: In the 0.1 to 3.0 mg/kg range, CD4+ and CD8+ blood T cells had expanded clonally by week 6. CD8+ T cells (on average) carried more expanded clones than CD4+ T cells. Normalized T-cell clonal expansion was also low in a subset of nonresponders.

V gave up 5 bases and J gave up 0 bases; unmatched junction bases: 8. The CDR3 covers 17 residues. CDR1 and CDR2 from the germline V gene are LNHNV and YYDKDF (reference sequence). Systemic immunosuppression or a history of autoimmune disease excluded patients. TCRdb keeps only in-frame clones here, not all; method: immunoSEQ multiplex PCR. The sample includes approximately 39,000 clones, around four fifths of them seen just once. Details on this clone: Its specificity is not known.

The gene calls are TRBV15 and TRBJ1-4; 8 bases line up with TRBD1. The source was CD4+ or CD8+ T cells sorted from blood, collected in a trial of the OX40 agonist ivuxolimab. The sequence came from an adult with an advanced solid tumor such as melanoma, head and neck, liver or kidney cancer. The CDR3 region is CATSSGQGDSTNEKLFF. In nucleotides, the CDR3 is TGTGCCACCAGCTCCGGACAGGGCGACTCAACTAATGAAAAACTGTTTTTT.